This T cell receptor beta chain is drawn from a study of blood T cell repertoires in COVID-19. Whole-study context: T cells, B-cell-depleted T cells, or PBMCs provided the cDNA or gDNA that served as material.

Trimming removed 4 bases at V and 4 bases at J, with 16 bases between. The CDR3 sequence is 15 residues long. Germline values: CDR1 GTSNPN, CDR2 SVGIG (reference sequence). Self-reported history from a screening survey and questionnaire set each donor's cohort. Original data processing: Quantification of nucleated cells was approximated via reference gene primer amplification. Data came from immunoSEQ multiplex PCR; TCRdb stores just in-frame clones and leaves some out. The DNA gave D and trimming, while V, J and clone size come from that table. Among 250,000 or so clones listed, more than 80% were seen once.

Sequencing was done on a sample of PBMCs or T cells enriched from blood (not recorded which). The V call is TRBV30, the J call TRBJ2-2; a weak D match, TRBD2 (5 bases). The sequence was obtained from a woman between 25 and 40 years old with acute COVID-19. In nucleotides, the CDR3 is TGTGCCTGGAATCCCGGGGTGGGATTCACCGGGGAGCTGTTTTTT. It specifies CAWNPGVGFTGELFF.